This TCR beta chain was documented in a study of T cell responses to AZD1222 COVID-19 vaccine. Study details: Recipients boosted at about 4 weeks or about 12 weeks are pooled. Study conclusions and caveats: Elevations in Spike-specific TCR breadth and depth followed administration of two AZD1222 doses. Researchers took repertoire samples only after the peak T cell response had come.

Measured with immunoSEQ multiplex PCR; TCRdb has only the in-frame clones, and not every one. The profile covers under 150,000 clones, with roughly 91% appearing a single time and approximately 5.4% taken by the ten largest. Trimming cost V 6 bases and J 8 bases; bases outside gene matches: 20. CDR1 and CDR2 (germline): LGHDT, YNNKEL (reference sequence). This CDR3 contains 17 residues. About this clone: Its antigen is as yet unknown.

J is TRBJ1-2 and V is TRBV3-1 (or the pseudogene TRBV3-2); 8 bases align to TRBD1. This clonotype originated in an adult in good health. The specimen comprised peripheral blood, sampled on day 0 of AZD1222 vaccination. As DNA, the CDR3 is TGTGCCAGCAGTCACTCACCAGGGGGCGGTAGTATGGGCGGCTACACCTTC. Residues: CASSHSPGGGSMGGYTF.